The entry below describes one T cell receptor beta chain. In this sample, this clone turned up a few times. Its recognized antigen is unknown. No base qualities exist here, and no much larger clone lies one base off it. The CDR3 regions of human TCRbeta chains were analyzed by immunosequencing. The published analysis was carried out like this. Repertoire TCRs were matched against a reference library of SARS-CoV-2-specific TCRs generated with the MIRA antigen-specificity platform. Breadth was defined as the fraction of unique TCRs that were SARS-CoV-2-associated, and depth was defined as the fraction of total T cells that were SARS-CoV-2-associated. Using the MIRA data, each spike-specific TCR was assigned both to the spike region to which the TCR was reactive and to a CD4 or CD8 class. Log10-transformed breadth and depth values were compared by one-way ANOVA with Sidak's multiple comparisons tests. TCRdb limited this immuneACCESS table to in-frame rearrangements with V and J called. A share of clones is missing; checked studies link under half to unresolved V genes, and the rest is unexplained. V and J calls and clone size are copied from that table; D and trimming were computed from the DNA. The sample yields over 95,000 clones; more than 75% were counted once. In total, the top ten clones hold approximately 12% of the sample.

This entry comes from a study of T cell responses to AZD1222 COVID-19 vaccine (dated by TCRdb to the early 2020s). Regarding the study in general: AZD1222 recipients with second doses at about 4 weeks or about 12 weeks were pooled, because spike-specific TCR depth and breadth did not differ between schedules. A total of 230 to 250 trial participants underwent TCR sequencing, of whom 200 to 220 had received two doses of AZD1222 and about 25 had received two doses of the MenACWY control vaccine. Trial participants were enrolled by age into 18-55, 56-69 and 70-plus year subgroups, with about 150, 27 and 61 TCR-sequenced participants respectively.

Broader findings and caveats from the paper: Participants were mostly white British and included more females than males, and it was suggested by the authors that clonal diversity may have been underestimated. Reportedly, almost half of the unique spike-specific TCRs recognized epitopes lying outside the regions that are mutated in the B.1.351 and B.1.1.7 variants. Because no samples from the day 14 peak response were available, repertoires could be characterized only after the peak T cell response. After two AZD1222 doses, spike-specific TCR breadth and depth were significantly higher than at day 0 and than in MenACWY recipients. Conclusions about previously exposed vaccinees are limited, since just five to seven AZD1222 recipients were seropositive for SARS-CoV-2 at baseline. In the small 56-69-year group, the increase in depth fell short of significance, most likely because of low power. The whole spike protein was spanned by vaccine-associated CD4 TCRs, and dominant responses were seen in regions 160-218 and 743-854.

Trimming removed 0 bases from V and 5 bases from J, leaving 14 bases between the germline ends. The germline V gene (reference sequence) sets CDR1 to LGHDT and CDR2 to YNNKEL. The CDR3 has 16 amino acids, counting the end cysteine and phenylalanine. The retained sequence is limited to the CDR3, 48 bases, with the frame set at the first base. The sample's time point label is to be understood as: baseline before first vaccination. Vaccinee samples came from UK trials COV001 and COV002, including a single-blind randomized controlled phase 2/3 trial of AZD1222 (ChAdOx1 nCoV-19) in healthy adults. For TCRbeta chain sequencing, PBMC samples were collected from trial participants at day 0 and at day 28 after the second dose.

This clonotype was obtained from an adult in good health. The sample here was peripheral blood, taken on day 0 of AZD1222 vaccination. The chain couples TRBV3-1 (or the pseudogene TRBV3-2) to TRBJ2-1; the D gene is possibly TRBD1, with 5 bases matching. The CDR3 protein is CASSQEPSGIHNEQFF. The nucleotide sequence reads as follows: TGTGCCAGCAGCCAAGAACCTTCAGGGATTCACAATGAGCAGTTCTTC.